These T cell receptor beta chains were read from a single sample in a study of T cells in Graves' hyperthyroidism and ophthalmopathy. TCRdb re-called the multiplex PCR reads through MiXCR, storing one row per CDR3 protein. Here the sample spans approximately 500,000 distinct CDR3 sequences, 46% being singletons. The sample was peripheral blood or thyroid tissue (not recorded which). Source of these receptors: a woman aged 18-29 years with Graves' hyperthyroidism. Both conserved end residues are part of each CDR3. D genes are given only for firm matches. Only some rows state a clone size, as once, few, many or a class for expanded clones.

cdr3_nt	cdr3_aa	j_call	clone_size	d_call	v_call
TGTGCCAGCTCGTTTTCTGCAGAGAACACTGAAGCTTTCTTT	CASSFSAENTEAFF	TRBJ1-1	many	NA	TRBV18
TGCAGCCAAGCGACAGGGATGGAGACCCAGTACTTC	CSQATGMETQYF	TRBJ2-5	NA	TRBD1	TRBV29-1
TGTGCCATAACCCGAGGTGGGGTCCACGAGCAGTACTTC	CAITRGGVHEQYF	TRBJ2-7	many	NA	TRBV5-8
TGTGCTAGTGGTCCCCAAGCGGGAGGGGGGTACGAGCAGTACTTC	CASGPQAGGGYEQYF	TRBJ2-7	NA	TRBD2	TRBV12-5
TGTGCCAGCAGCGAGACTAGCGGTACCTACGAGCAGTACTTC	CASSETSGTYEQYF	TRBJ2-7	many	TRBD2	TRBV9
TGCAGTGCGAGAAGGTTAGGGGGACCTGACACTGGAAACACCATATATTTT	CSARRLGGPDTGNTIYF	TRBJ1-3	NA	NA	TRBV20-1
TGTGCCAGCAGCCCCGGCCCAACTAGCGGCAGGGGAGAGACCCAGTACTTC	CASSPGPTSGRGETQYF	TRBJ2-5	many	TRBD2	TRBV9
TGTGCTAGTGGTCCCGGGACAGGGACTTACGAGCAGTACTTC	CASGPGTGTYEQYF	TRBJ2-7	NA	TRBD1	TRBV12-5
TGCAGTGGGACAGGGGGCTATGGCTACACCTTC	CSGTGGYGYTF	TRBJ1-2	once	TRBD1	TRBV20-1
TGTGCCAGCACCCCAGGCCGGGGAGCAGGAAACACCATATATTTT	CASTPGRGAGNTIYF	TRBJ1-3	many	NA	TRBV12-3/TRBV12-4
TGTGCCAGTAGTATAGAGAGGGGAGCCGAGCAGTACTTC	CASSIERGAEQYF	TRBJ2-7	few	NA	TRBV19
TGTGCCATCAGTGAAAACGCAGTTTCGAACACTGAAGCTTTCTTT	CAISENAVSNTEAFF	TRBJ1-1	NA	NA	TRBV6-6
TGCAGCGCCGCGTTAGACGAGCAGTACTTC	CSAALDEQYF	TRBJ2-7	many	NA	TRBV29-1
TGTGCCAGCTCTCTCCGGGACAGGGGGAACTATGGCTACACCTTC	CASSLRDRGNYGYTF	TRBJ1-2	NA	TRBD1	TRBV2
TGTGCCAGCTATACAACTACGGACGTTCGGATAGGCCAGTACTTC	CASYTTTDVRIGQYF	TRBJ2-5	many	NA	TRBV6-2/TRBV6-3
TGTGCCAGCAGCCCGACGGGTAGCGGGGAAAAACTGTTTTTT	CASSPTGSGEKLFF	TRBJ1-4	NA	NA	TRBV7-8
TGTGCCAGCAGCCCCACGGGGCAAAAGGAAAAACTGTTTTTT	CASSPTGQKEKLFF	TRBJ1-4	many	NA	TRBV5-6
TGTGCCACCAGCAGTGGCCAGAACACTGAAGCTTTCTTT	CATSSGQNTEAFF	TRBJ1-1	many	NA	TRBV15
TGTGCCATCAGTGAAGGGGACTACGAGCAGTACTTC	CAISEGDYEQYF	TRBJ2-7	many	NA	TRBV10-3
TGTGCCAGCACCTGGACGGCCGAGACCCAGTACTTC	CASTWTAETQYF	TRBJ2-5	NA	NA	TRBV12-3/TRBV12-4
TGCAGTGCTCCGGGACACTCCTCTGGAAACACCATATATTTT	CSAPGHSSGNTIYF	TRBJ1-3	once	NA	TRBV20-1
TGCAGTGCTGAGGCCAGCGGGAGAGGGACAGATACGCAGTACTTC	CSAEASGRGTDTQYF	TRBJ2-7	NA	NA	TRBV20-1
TGTGCCAGCAGCCTCTTGACAGGGGCGGATGAAAAACTGTTTTTT	CASSLLTGADEKLFF	TRBJ1-4	NA	TRBD1	TRBV9
TGCAGTGCTAGAGTCGCAGGATATAATTCACCCCTCCACTTT	CSARVAGYNSPLHF	TRBJ1-6	NA	NA	TRBV20-1
TGTGCCAGCAGCTTGCCTCCGAATTCACCCCTCCACTTT	CASSLPPNSPLHF	TRBJ1-6	many	NA	TRBV7-2
TGCAGTGCTAGATTAGGACTAGCGGTTTACGAGCAGTACTTC	CSARLGLAVYEQYF	TRBJ2-7	NA	TRBD2	TRBV20-1
TGCAGTGCCAGAAAACCCGGGACTAGCGGGCCTGGGGCCAACGTCCTGACTTTC	CSARKPGTSGPGANVLTF	TRBJ2-6	NA	TRBD2	TRBV20-1
TGTGCCAGCAGCCAAGGGATGACAGAGACCCAGTACTTC	CASSQGMTETQYF	TRBJ2-5	many	NA	TRBV3-1
TGTGCCAGCAGTGAAGGGACAGGGAGCCTCTACGAGCAGTACTTC	CASSEGTGSLYEQYF	TRBJ2-7	NA	TRBD1	TRBV6-1
TGTGCCACCAGCAGACGGGACAGGGGCCAAGAGACCCAGTACTTC	CATSRRDRGQETQYF	TRBJ2-5	NA	TRBD1	TRBV15
TGTGCCAGCAGCTTAGGACGGGTAGGGAGTGTAAACGAGCAGTACTTC	CASSLGRVGSVNEQYF	TRBJ2-7	NA	NA	TRBV11-1
TGTGCCAGCAGCTTAGCCACATCGAACACCGGGGAGCTGTTTTTT	CASSLATSNTGELFF	TRBJ2-2	many	NA	TRBV7-9
TGTGCCAGCAGTTCTCTAGCGATCCAAGAGACCCAGCATTTT	CASSSLAIQETQHF	TRBJ1-5	NA	NA	TRBV5-4
TGTGCCAGCAGCGTAGGACTCCCGGGTACCGGGGAGCTGTTTTTT	CASSVGLPGTGELFF	TRBJ2-2	many	NA	TRBV9
TGTGCCAGCAGCGCAGACAGCGGAGGCTATGGCTACACCTTC	CASSADSGGYGYTF	TRBJ1-2	many	NA	TRBV27
TGCAGCGTTGACGCGGGGGATGGCACAGATACGCAGTATTTT	CSVDAGDGTDTQYF	TRBJ2-3	NA	TRBD2	TRBV29-1
TGTGCCAGCAGTTTACACAGGAACTATGGCTACACCTTC	CASSLHRNYGYTF	TRBJ1-2	many	NA	TRBV12-3/TRBV12-4
TGTGCCACCCAGGGGGACACCTACGAGCAGTACTTC	CATQGDTYEQYF	TRBJ2-7	NA	TRBD1	TRBV10-3
TGTGCCAGCAGCCCTAGTACGACAAGGCCCCCCTACGAGCAGTACTTC	CASSPSTTRPPYEQYF	TRBJ2-7	once	NA	TRBV7-9
TGTGCCATCACTACTAGCGGGAGGGCCTACGAGCAGTACTTC	CAITTSGRAYEQYF	TRBJ2-7	NA	TRBD2	TRBV10-3
TGTGCCAGCAGCGCGGGGGGGGGGCTTGAAAATCAGCCCCAGCATTTT	CASSAGGGLENQPQHF	TRBJ1-5	NA	NA	TRBV9
TGTGCCAGCAGTCCCAGACTAGGCACTAGCAATCAGCCCCAGCATTTT	CASSPRLGTSNQPQHF	TRBJ1-5	NA	NA	TRBV2